In this sample, the clone carrying this T cell receptor (beta chain) turned up many times. Construction of the TCR beta libraries employed iRepertoire HTBI primers in conjunction with Arm-PCR of CDR3 regions. TCRdb reprocessed the multiplex PCR reads via MiXCR and lists one record per CDR3 protein. Here the sample spans roughly 560,000 distinct CDR3 sequences, more than 10% being singletons. This entry is derived from a study of regulatory T cells in long-lasting Graves disease. Trimming cost V 5 bases and J 6 bases, with 11 bases left between them. This CDR3 spans 13 amino acids. The germline CDR1 and CDR2 sequences are SNHLY and FYNNEI. Time point reported: newly diagnosed GD, antithyroid drugs for less than 3 months. Generation of the TCR library employed RNA extracted from PBMCs. These data were likewise used in another study, on T cells in Graves' hyperthyroidism and ophthalmopathy.

Sequencing used peripheral blood mononuclear cells (PBMCs), obtained at new diagnosis, from a patient treated with antithyroid drugs. The chain has TRBV2 and TRBJ2-1; D remains ambiguous. The receptor was isolated from a woman under 40 with Graves disease. CDR3 sequence (DNA): TGTGCCAGCAGTAAAAATCTAGGCAATGAGCAGTTCTTC. This sequence encodes CASSKNLGNEQFF.